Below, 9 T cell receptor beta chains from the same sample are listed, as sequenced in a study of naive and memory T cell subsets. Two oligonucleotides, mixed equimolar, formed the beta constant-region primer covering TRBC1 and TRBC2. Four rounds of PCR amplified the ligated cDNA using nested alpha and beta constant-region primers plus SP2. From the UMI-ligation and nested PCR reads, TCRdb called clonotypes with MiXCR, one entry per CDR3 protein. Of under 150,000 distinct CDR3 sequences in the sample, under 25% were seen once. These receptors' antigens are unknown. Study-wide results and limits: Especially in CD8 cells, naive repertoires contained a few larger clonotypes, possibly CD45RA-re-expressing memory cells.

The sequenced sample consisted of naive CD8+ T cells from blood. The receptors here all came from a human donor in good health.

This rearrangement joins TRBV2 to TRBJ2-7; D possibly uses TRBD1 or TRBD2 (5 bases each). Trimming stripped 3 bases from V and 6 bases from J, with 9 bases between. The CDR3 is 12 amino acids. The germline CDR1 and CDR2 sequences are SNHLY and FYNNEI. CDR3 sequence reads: CASSDWGSEQYF. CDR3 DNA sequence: TGTGCCAGCAGTGATTGGGGGTCCGAGCAGTACTTC.

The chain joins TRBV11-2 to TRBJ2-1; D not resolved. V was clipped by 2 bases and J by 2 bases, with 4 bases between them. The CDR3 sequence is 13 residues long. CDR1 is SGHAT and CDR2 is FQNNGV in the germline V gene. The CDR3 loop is CASSLRAYNEQFF. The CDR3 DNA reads TGTGCCAGCAGCTTACGAGCCTACAATGAGCAGTTCTTC. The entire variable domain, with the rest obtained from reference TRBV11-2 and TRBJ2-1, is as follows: EAGVAQSPRYKIIEKRQSVAFWCNPISGHATLYWYQQILGQGPKLLIQFQNNGVVDDSQLPKDRFSAERLKGVDSTLKIQPAKLEDSAVYLCASSLRAYNEQFFGPGTRLTVL.

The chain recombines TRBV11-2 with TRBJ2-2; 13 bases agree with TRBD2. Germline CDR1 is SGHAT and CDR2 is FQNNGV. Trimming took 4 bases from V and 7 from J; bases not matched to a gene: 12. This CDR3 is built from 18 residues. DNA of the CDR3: TGTGCCAGCAGCTCCCCTGGACTAGCGGGAGAAACAGACGGGGAGCTGTTTTTT. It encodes CASSSPGLAGETDGELFF.

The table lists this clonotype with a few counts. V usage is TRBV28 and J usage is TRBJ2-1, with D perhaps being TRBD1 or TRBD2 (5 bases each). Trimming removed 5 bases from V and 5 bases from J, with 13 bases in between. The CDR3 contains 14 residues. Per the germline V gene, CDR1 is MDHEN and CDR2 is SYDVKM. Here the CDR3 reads CASSQDLGDNEQFF. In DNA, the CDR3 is TGTGCCAGCAGTCAGGACTTGGGGGACAATGAGCAGTTCTTC.

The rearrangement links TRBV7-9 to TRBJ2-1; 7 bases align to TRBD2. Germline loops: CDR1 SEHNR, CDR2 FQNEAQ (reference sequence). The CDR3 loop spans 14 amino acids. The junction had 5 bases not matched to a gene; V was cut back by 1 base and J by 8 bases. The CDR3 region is CASSLEVRGDEQFF. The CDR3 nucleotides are TGTGCCAGCAGCTTAGAGGTTCGGGGGGATGAGCAGTTCTTC. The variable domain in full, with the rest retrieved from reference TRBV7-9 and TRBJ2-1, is DTGVSQNPRHKITKRGQNVTFRCDPISEHNRLYWYRQTLGQGPEFLTYFQNEAQLEKSRLLSDRFSAERPKGSFSTLEIQRTEQGDSAMYLCASSLEVRGDEQFFGPGTRLTVL.

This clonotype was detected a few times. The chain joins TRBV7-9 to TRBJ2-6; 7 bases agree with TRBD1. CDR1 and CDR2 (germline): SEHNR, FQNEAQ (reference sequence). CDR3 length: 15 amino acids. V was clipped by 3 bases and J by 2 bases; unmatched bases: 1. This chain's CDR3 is CASSFGTAGANVLTF. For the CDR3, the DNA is TGTGCCAGCAGCTTTGGGACAGCTGGGGCCAACGTCCTGACTTTC.

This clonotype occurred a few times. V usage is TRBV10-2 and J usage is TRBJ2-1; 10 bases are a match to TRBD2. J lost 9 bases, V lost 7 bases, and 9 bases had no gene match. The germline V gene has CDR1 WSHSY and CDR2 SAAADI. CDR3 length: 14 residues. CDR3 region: CASIQNSGRSEQFF. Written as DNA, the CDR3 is TGCGCCAGCATCCAAAATAGCGGGAGGAGTGAGCAGTTCTTC.

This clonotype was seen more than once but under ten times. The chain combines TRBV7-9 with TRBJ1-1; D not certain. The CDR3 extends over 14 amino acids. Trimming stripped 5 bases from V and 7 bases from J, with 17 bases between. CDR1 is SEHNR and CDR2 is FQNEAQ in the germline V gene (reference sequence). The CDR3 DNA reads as TGTGCCAGCAGCCTGGAATTGGTGGCAGATGAAGCTTTCTTT. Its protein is CASSLELVADEAFF.

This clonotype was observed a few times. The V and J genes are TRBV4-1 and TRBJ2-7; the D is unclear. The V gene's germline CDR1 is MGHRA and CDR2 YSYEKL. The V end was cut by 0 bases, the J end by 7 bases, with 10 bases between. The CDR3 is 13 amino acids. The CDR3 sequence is CASSQEPVWEQYF. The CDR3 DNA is TGCGCCAGCAGCCAAGAGCCAGTCTGGGAGCAGTACTTC.